The sequence of this TCR beta chain was determined in a study of T cell changes during pregnancy in multiple sclerosis (dated 2019 in TCRdb). In terms of the full investigation: The study looked at changes in the T cell repertoire across pregnancy in women with multiple sclerosis.

Receptor amplification or capture employed the immunoSEQ multiplex PCR assay. TCRdb took over this immuneACCESS table, retaining in-frame rearrangements with V and J assigned. Such tables are incomplete; in checked studies, under half of the missing clones stem from an unresolved V gene, and the remainder is unexplained. For this sample the table gives about 35,000 clones, of which 93% were detected only once. Together, the top ten hold 0.41% of the sample. The germline V gene specifies MGHDK as CDR1 and SYGVNS as CDR2. The CDR3 runs 12 amino acids, cysteine and phenylalanine included. The only DNA kept is the CDR3, 36 bases in frame from the first base. V is cut by 4 bases and J by 7 bases, and the space between the germline ends is 8 bases. This clone was seen only once. It lacks a known antigen. Nothing much larger sits one base from this clone, and base qualities are not available.

The sequenced sample was CD4+ T cells from peripheral blood mononuclear cells, obtained in the first trimester of pregnancy. This receptor chain uses TRBV25-1 and TRBJ2-1; TRBD1 is possibly the D segment (6 matching bases). The sequence was collected from a female donor with multiple sclerosis, enrolled in a pregnancy study. CDR3 reads: CASSGRGNEQFF. The sequenced DNA: TGTGCCAGCAGTGGCAGGGGAAATGAGCAGTTCTTC.